This TCR beta chain emerged from a study of cytomegalovirus exposure and HLA in healthy donors. The PCR had 60 Vbeta and 13 Jbeta primers. Clones were read by immunoSEQ multiplex PCR, and TCRdb kept only the in-frame ones, dropping some. The sample has hundreds of thousands of clones, more than 55% seen once. The germline V and J ends were trimmed by 5 bases and 7 bases, with 21 bases remaining between them. The CDR3 has 15 amino acids. Germline assignment: CDR1 SGHTA and CDR2 FQGNSA. Material for sequencing was PBMCs. This TCR derives from a female donor in good health and CMV-seronegative. V is TRBV7-2 and J is TRBJ2-7; a weak D match, TRBD2 (6 bases). CDR3: CASSPGRGSGGEQYF. For the CDR3, the DNA is TGTGCCAGCAGCCCTGGACGGGGGAGCGGTGGTGAGCAGTACTTC.